This TCR beta chain was recorded in a study of cytomegalovirus exposure and HLA in healthy donors. V was pared by 7 bases and J by 2 bases, with 12 bases between. Germline V gives CDR1 SQVTM, CDR2 ANQGSEA. This CDR3 comprises 14 residues. With respect to this clone: The conserved phenylalanine or tryptophan is not found at the CDR3 terminus, so this likely reflects a read error.

The primer mix had 60 Vbeta and 13 Jbeta primers. Sequenced by immunoSEQ multiplex PCR; TCRdb stores in-frame clones only, minus some. The sample includes 100,000 to 150,000 clones, 75% to 85% of them seen just once. Source material: PBMCs. The chain has TRBV29-1 and TRBJ2-6; unclear D gene. The sequence derives from a man between 40 and 49 years old in good health and CMV-seronegative. Here the CDR3 DNA reads TGCAGCGCACACTTCCTGGCTGGGGCCAACGTCCTGACTGTC. It yields the protein CSAHFLAGANVLTV.